The subject of this entry is one TCR beta chain. Its matching antigen is unknown. The sample comes from a study of blood T cells in healthy people across ages. Findings of the study overall: The recorded TCR beta diversity per million T cells decreased in a roughly linear manner with age. When set beside aged donors, long-lived donors presented more naive CD4+ cells and higher diversity.

The use of a sample-barcoded 5' primer and a J-beta primer mix characterized a second PCR of about 7 to 12 cycles. Tags on each cDNA molecule came from a template-switch adaptor with 12 random nucleotides. The study obtained at least 2.5 million CDR3-containing paired-end reads from every sample. MiXCR was run by TCRdb on the 5' RACE reads, yielding one entry per CDR3 protein. The sample carries 650,000 to 950,000 distinct CDR3 sequences, approximately 48% recorded once. Per germline, CDR1 LGHNA and CDR2 YSLEER. CDR3 length: 17 residues. Unmatched junction bases numbered 6, after V lost 0 bases and J lost 1 base.

The chain combines TRBV4-3 with TRBJ2-3, with TRBD2 matching 8 bases. The sequence derives from a man aged 55 to 69 in good health. The sequencing sample was made of blood. CDR3 nucleotide sequence: TGCGCCAGCAGCCAAGATGGGAGTAGCGGGGGCACAGATACGCAGTATTTT. Its protein product is CASSQDGSSGGTDTQYF.